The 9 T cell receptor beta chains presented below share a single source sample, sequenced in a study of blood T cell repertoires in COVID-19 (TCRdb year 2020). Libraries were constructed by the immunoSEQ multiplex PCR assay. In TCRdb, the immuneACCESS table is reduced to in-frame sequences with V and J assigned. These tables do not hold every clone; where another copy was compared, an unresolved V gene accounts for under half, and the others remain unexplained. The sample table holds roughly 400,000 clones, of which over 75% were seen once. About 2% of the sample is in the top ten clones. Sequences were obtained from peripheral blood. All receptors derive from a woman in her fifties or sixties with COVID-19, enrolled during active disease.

As DNA, the CDR3 is TGTGCCAGCAGCGTTACGGGAACAGGGGCCACTGAAGCTTTCTTT. Amino acids: CASSVTGTGATEAFF. V is TRBV7-2 and J is TRBJ1-1; 7 bases map to TRBD1. Per the germline V gene, CDR1 is SGHTA and CDR2 is FQGNSA. The CDR3 spans 15 residues. Losses at the gene ends were 5 bases for V and 4 bases for J; bases not matched to a gene: 10.

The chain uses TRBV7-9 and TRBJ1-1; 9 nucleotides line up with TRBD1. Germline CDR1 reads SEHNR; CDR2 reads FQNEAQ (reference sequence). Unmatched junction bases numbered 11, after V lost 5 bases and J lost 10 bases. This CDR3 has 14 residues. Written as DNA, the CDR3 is TGTGCCAGCAGCCATGGACAGGGGCCTTCCCCAGCTTTCTTT. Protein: CASSHGQGPSPAFF.

CDR3 nucleotides: TGTGCCACCAGTGATATCAAAACGGACAGGAAGAACACTGAAGCTTTCTTT. It specifies CATSDIKTDRKNTEAFF. V usage is TRBV24-1 and J usage is TRBJ1-1, with 7 bases that match TRBD1. The CDR3 runs to 17 residues. CDR1 and CDR2 (germline): KGHDR, SFDVKD. J was trimmed by 1 base and V by 3 bases; bases with no gene match: 10.

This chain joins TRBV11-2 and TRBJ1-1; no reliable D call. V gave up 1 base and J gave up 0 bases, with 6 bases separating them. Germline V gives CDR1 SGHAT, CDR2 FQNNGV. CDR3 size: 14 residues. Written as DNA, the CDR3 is TGTGCCAGCAGCTTAGGGCAGGTGAACACTGAAGCTTTCTTT. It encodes CASSLGQVNTEAFF.

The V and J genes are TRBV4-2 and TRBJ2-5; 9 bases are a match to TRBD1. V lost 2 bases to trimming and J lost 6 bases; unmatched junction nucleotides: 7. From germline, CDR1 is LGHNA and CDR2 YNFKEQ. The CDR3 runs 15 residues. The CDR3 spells CASSQTGQGRQTQYF. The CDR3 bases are TGTGCCAGCAGCCAAACTGGACAGGGGAGGCAGACCCAGTACTTC.

CDR3 region: CASSQGTGQYYEQYF. The CDR3 coding sequence is TGTGCCAGCAGCCAAGGGACAGGACAATACTACGAGCAGTACTTC. The chain recombines TRBV4-2 with TRBJ2-7; 7 bases fit TRBD1. CDR1 and CDR2 (germline): LGHNA, YNFKEQ. This CDR3 spans 15 amino acids. The trim removed 1 base at V and 3 bases at J, leaving 6 bases unmatched.

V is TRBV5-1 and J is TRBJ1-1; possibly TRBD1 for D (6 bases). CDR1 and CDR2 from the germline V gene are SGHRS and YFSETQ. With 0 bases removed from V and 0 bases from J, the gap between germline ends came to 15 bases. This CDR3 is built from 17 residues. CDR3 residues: CASSLGGQVALNTEAFF. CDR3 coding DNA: TGCGCCAGCAGCTTGGGGGGGCAGGTAGCTCTGAACACTGAAGCTTTCTTT.

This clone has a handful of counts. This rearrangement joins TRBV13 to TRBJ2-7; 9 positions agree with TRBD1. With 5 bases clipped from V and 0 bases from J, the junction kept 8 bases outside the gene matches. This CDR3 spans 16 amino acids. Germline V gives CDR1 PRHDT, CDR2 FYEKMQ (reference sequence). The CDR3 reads CASSHVRQGDSYEQYF. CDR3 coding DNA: TGTGCCAGCAGCCACGTACGACAGGGGGACTCCTACGAGCAGTACTTC.

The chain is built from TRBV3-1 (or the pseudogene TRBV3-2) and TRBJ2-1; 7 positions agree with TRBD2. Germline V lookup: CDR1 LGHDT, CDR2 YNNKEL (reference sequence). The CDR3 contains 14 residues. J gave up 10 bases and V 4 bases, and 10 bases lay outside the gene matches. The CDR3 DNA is TGTGCCAGCAGCCTTGGACCGGGGGGTTACGAGCAGTTCTTC. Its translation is CASSLGPGGYEQFF.